The rows below give T cell receptor beta chains drawn from one sample of a study of blood T cell repertoires in COVID-19. Assay: immunoSEQ multiplex PCR; the TCRdb copy retains only in-frame clones and omits some. The sample contains around 60,000 clones, 80% to 90% of which appear only once. Sequenced material: peripheral blood. These receptors came from a man aged 40-55 years with acute or convalescent COVID-19. CDR3s include the opening cysteine and the closing phenylalanine or tryptophan. Clone size is stated in some rows and not others, as once, few, many or a class when expanded.

V gene: TRBV29-1
clone size: .
J gene: TRBJ1-5
CDR3 protein: CSAGQHGQPQHF

V gene: TRBV18
clone size: .
J gene: TRBJ2-3
CDR3 protein: CASSLTSGHTDTQYF

V gene: TRBV30
clone size: .
J gene: TRBJ1-2
CDR3 protein: CAWSVDTANYGYTF

V gene: TRBV5-1
clone size: .
J gene: TRBJ2-3
CDR3 protein: CASSSVTDTQYF

V gene: TRBV5-6
clone size: .
J gene: TRBJ2-3
CDR3 protein: CASSLLGGEGTDTQYF

V gene: TRBV30
clone size: .
J gene: TRBJ2-7
CDR3 protein: CAWSEYPGGEQYF

V gene: TRBV12-5
clone size: .
J gene: TRBJ1-2
CDR3 protein: CASGSHPPGGDRSNYGYTF

V gene: TRBV11-3
clone size: .
J gene: TRBJ1-1
CDR3 protein: CASSPPGVIAFF

V gene: TRBV25-1
clone size: .
J gene: TRBJ1-3
CDR3 protein: CASSADSRSGNTIYF

V gene: TRBV5-1
clone size: .
J gene: TRBJ1-4
CDR3 protein: CASSRGTGDDEKLFF

V gene: TRBV5-1
clone size: .
J gene: TRBJ2-2
CDR3 protein: CASSLDRGSTGELFF

V gene: TRBV11-3
clone size: .
J gene: TRBJ2-7
CDR3 protein: CASSLNRGGTYEQYF

V gene: TRBV6-5
clone size: .
J gene: TRBJ2-4
CDR3 protein: CASSFQGPENIQYF

V gene: TRBV20-1
clone size: .
J gene: TRBJ2-3
CDR3 protein: CSASLGGASTDTQYF

V gene: TRBV12-5
clone size: .
J gene: TRBJ1-6
CDR3 protein: CASGSKSDSPLHF

V gene: TRBV7-3
clone size: .
J gene: TRBJ2-3
CDR3 protein: CASSLQSGGPSTDTQYF

V gene: TRBV18
clone size: once
J gene: TRBJ2-3
CDR3 protein: CASSPGRETGTDTQYF

V gene: TRBV5-1
clone size: .
J gene: TRBJ2-7
CDR3 protein: CASSLGDKTYEQYF

V gene: TRBV2
clone size: once
J gene: TRBJ2-3
CDR3 protein: CASTMPPSGGTDTQYF

V gene: TRBV29-1
clone size: .
J gene: TRBJ1-1
CDR3 protein: CSVEVIHGGTWGTEAFF

V gene: TRBV19
clone size: .
J gene: TRBJ1-5
CDR3 protein: CASSRRTDPNQPQHF

V gene: TRBV28
clone size: .
J gene: TRBJ1-4
CDR3 protein: CASSPHGTGREKLFF